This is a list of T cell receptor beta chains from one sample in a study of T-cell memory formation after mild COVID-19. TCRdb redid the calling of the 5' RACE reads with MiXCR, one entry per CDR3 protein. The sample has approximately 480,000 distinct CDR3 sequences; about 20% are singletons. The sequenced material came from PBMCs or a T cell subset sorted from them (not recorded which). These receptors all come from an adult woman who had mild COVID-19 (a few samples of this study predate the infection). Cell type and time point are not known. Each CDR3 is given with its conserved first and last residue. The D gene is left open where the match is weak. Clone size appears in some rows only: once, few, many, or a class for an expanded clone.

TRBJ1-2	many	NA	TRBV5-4	CASSPWGNGYTF	TGTGCCAGCAGCCCATGGGGGAATGGCTACACCTTC
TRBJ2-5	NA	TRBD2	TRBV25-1	CASSEFRGGAEETQYF	TGTGCCAGCAGTGAATTCCGCGGGGGGGCCGAAGAGACCCAGTACTTC
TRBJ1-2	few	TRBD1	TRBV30	CAWGSGTGRYGYTF	TGTGCCTGGGGATCCGGGACAGGGCGCTATGGCTACACCTTC
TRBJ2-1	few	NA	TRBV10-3	CAISSGAHEQFF	TGTGCCATCTCATCGGGAGCCCATGAGCAGTTCTTC
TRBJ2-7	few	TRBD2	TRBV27	CASSFTSGTYEQYF	TGTGCCAGCAGTTTCACTAGCGGGACCTACGAGCAGTACTTC
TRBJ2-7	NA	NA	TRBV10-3	CAISEYTYEQYF	TGTGCCATCAGTGAGTACACCTACGAGCAGTACTTC
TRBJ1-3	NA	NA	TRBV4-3	CASSQDSTGNTIYF	TGCGCCAGCAGCCAAGATTCCACTGGAAACACCATATATTTT
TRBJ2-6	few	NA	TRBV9	CASSGHPATAGSGANVLTF	TGTGCCAGCAGCGGCCATCCGGCAACCGCTGGCTCTGGGGCCAACGTCCTGACTTTC
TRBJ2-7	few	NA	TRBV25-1	CASSEYGGVAPDEQYF	TGTGCCAGCAGTGAATATGGAGGGGTCGCTCCGGACGAGCAGTACTTC
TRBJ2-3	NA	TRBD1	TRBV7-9	CASSSDAGQGSDTQYF	TGTGCCAGCAGCTCAGACGCGGGACAGGGCTCAGATACGCAGTATTTT
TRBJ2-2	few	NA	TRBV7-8	CASSLVFGEARTGELFF	TGTGCCAGCAGCTTAGTTTTCGGCGAGGCGAGAACCGGGGAGCTGTTTTTT
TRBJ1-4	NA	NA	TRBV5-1	CASSEAGSAINEKLFF	TGCGCCAGCAGCGAAGCGGGTAGTGCGATAAATGAAAAACTGTTTTTT
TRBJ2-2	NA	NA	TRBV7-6	CASSFFSTGELFF	TGTGCCAGCAGCTTCTTCAGCACCGGGGAGCTGTTTTTT
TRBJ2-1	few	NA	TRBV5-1	CASRREINNEQFF	TGCGCCAGCAGAAGGGAAATCAACAATGAGCAGTTCTTC
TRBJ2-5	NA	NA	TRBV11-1	CASSLGTTQYF	TGTGCCAGCAGCCTTGGAACGACCCAGTACTTC
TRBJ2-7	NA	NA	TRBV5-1	CASRWGQQDEQYF	TGCGCCAGCAGGTGGGGGCAGCAGGACGAGCAGTACTTC
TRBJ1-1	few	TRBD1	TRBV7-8	CASSSQTGSTEAFF	TGTGCCAGCAGCTCTCAGACAGGGAGCACTGAAGCTTTCTTT
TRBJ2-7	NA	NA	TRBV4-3	CASSQDKVLGGNNEQYF	TGCGCCAGCAGCCAAGATAAGGTACTCGGGGGCAATAACGAGCAGTACTTC
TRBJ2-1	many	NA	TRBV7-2	CASSRSLDEQFF	TGTGCCAGCAGCCGCAGTCTCGATGAGCAGTTCTTC
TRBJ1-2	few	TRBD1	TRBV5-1	CASSLEQGAFYGYTF	TGCGCCAGCAGCTTGGAGCAGGGGGCCTTCTATGGCTACACCTTC
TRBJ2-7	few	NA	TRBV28	CASSPGGWYFEQYF	TGTGCCAGCAGTCCAGGAGGATGGTACTTCGAGCAGTACTTC
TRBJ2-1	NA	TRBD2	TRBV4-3	CASSQGWEAGVVYNEQFF	TGCGCCAGCAGCCAAGGGTGGGAAGCGGGAGTAGTCTACAATGAGCAGTTCTTC
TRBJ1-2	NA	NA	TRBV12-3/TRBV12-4	CASSRTDSSYGYTF	TGTGCCAGCAGTCGCACCGACAGTTCCTATGGCTACACCTTC
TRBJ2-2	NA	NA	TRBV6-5	CASSYSLGAGNTGELFF	TGTGCCAGCAGTTACTCTTTGGGAGCGGGGAACACCGGGGAGCTGTTTTTT
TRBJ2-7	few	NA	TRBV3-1	CASSRISYEQYF	TGTGCCAGCAGCCGAATCTCCTACGAGCAGTACTTC
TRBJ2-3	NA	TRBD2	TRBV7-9	CASSFRTSGTDTQYF	TGTGCCAGCAGCTTTAGGACTAGCGGCACAGATACGCAGTATTTT
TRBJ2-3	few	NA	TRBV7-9	CASSSRELTDTQYF	TGTGCCAGCAGCTCCCGGGAACTCACAGATACGCAGTATTTT
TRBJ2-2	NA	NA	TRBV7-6	CASSQNGLLRDNTGELFF	TGTGCCAGCAGCCAAAACGGATTACTACGGGACAACACCGGGGAGCTGTTTTTT
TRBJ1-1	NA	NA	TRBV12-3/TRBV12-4	CASRGNMVGTEAFF	TGTGCCAGCAGGGGGAACATGGTGGGCACTGAAGCTTTCTTT
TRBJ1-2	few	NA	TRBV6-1	CASSDRALNYGYTF	TGTGCCAGCAGTGACAGGGCGTTGAACTATGGCTACACCTTC
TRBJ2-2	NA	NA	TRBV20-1	CSATSPGLNTGELFF	TGCAGTGCCACCTCGCCAGGGCTGAACACCGGGGAGCTGTTTTTT
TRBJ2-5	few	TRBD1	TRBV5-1	CATSGTGTRLETQYF	TGCGCCACCTCAGGGACAGGGACCCGTTTGGAGACCCAGTACTTC
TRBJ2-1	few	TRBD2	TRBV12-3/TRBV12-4	CASSWMRGRDSDNEQFF	TGTGCCAGCAGTTGGATGCGCGGGAGGGATTCAGACAATGAGCAGTTCTTC
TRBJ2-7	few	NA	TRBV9	CASSPGGRTYEQYF	TGTGCCAGCAGCCCCGGGGGCAGGACCTACGAGCAGTACTTC
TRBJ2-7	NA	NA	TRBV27	CASSLWAGTGEQYF	TGTGCCAGCAGTTTATGGGCAGGGACCGGCGAGCAGTACTTC
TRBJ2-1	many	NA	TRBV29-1	CSVDHLQGRLQFF	TGCAGCGTTGACCATTTACAGGGGAGGTTGCAGTTCTTC
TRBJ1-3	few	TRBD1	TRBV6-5	CASSTDRASGNTIYF	TGTGCCAGCAGTACAGACAGGGCCTCTGGAAACACCATATATTTT
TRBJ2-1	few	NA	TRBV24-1	CATSDLGESSYNEQFF	TGTGCCACCAGTGATTTGGGGGAATCCTCCTACAATGAGCAGTTCTTC
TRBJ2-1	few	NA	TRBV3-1	CASSPRRVRDNEQFF	TGTGCCAGCAGCCCCCGCCGGGTCCGTGACAATGAGCAGTTCTTC
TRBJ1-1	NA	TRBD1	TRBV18	CASSQGQINTEAFF	TGTGCCAGCTCACAGGGACAGATTAACACTGAAGCTTTCTTT
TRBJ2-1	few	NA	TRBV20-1	CSASDGPLHNEQFF	TGCAGTGCTAGCGACGGGCCCCTTCACAATGAGCAGTTCTTC
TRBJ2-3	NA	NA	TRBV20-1	CSALRGPDTQYF	TGCAGTGCCTTGAGGGGTCCAGATACGCAGTATTTT
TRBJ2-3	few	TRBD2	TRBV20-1	CSAPGGIAATQYF	TGCAGTGCTCCGGGGGGGATAGCGGCTACGCAGTATTTT
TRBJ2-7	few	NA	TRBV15	CATSRDPSGTLLEQYF	TGTGCCACCAGCAGAGATCCAAGCGGGACACTACTGGAGCAGTACTTC
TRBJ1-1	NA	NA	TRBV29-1	CSVMDSPNTEAFF	TGCAGCGTGATGGACAGCCCGAACACTGAAGCTTTCTTT
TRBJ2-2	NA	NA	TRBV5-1	CASNLGGANTGELFF	TGCGCCAGCAACCTGGGGGGCGCGAACACCGGGGAGCTGTTTTTT
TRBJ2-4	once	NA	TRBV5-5	CASSNAGGIQYF	TGTGCCAGCAGCAATGCCGGAGGCATTCAGTACTTC
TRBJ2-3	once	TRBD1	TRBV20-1	CSARLDRADTQYF	TGCAGTGCTAGACTCGACAGGGCAGATACGCAGTATTTT
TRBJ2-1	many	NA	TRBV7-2	CASSLGYKTYNEQFF	TGTGCCAGCAGCTTAGGCTATAAGACCTACAATGAGCAGTTCTTC
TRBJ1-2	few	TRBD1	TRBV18	CASSPRPGQGNYGYTF	TGTGCCAGCTCACCCCGACCTGGACAGGGTAACTATGGCTACACCTTC
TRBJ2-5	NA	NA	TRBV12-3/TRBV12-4	CASKVAETQYF	TGTGCCAGCAAAGTCGCCGAGACCCAGTACTTC
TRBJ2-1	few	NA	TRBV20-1	CSASIGPRRYNEQFF	TGCAGTGCTAGTATTGGCCCACGTCGTTACAATGAGCAGTTCTTC
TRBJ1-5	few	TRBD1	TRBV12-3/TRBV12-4	CASRGQIGNQPQHF	TGTGCCTCGAGGGGGCAAATCGGCAATCAGCCCCAGCATTTT
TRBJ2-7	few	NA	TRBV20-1	CSARDISYEQYF	TGCAGTGCTAGGGACATCTCCTACGAGCAGTACTTC
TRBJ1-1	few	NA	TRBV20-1	CSAQTVRNTEAFF	TGCAGTGCCCAGACCGTTCGGAACACTGAAGCTTTCTTT
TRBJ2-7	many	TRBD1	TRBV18	CASSPRSGQGSMGEQYF	TGTGCCAGCTCACCACGGTCGGGACAGGGATCAATGGGGGAGCAGTACTTC
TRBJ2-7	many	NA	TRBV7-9	CASSPIRRDEQYF	TGTGCCAGCAGCCCGATCAGACGCGACGAGCAGTACTTC
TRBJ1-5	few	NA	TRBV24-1	CATSDTGQLNQPQHF	TGTGCCACCAGTGATACTGGACAGCTTAATCAGCCCCAGCATTTT
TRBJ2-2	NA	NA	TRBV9	CASSVDGRTDTGELFF	TGTGCCAGCAGCGTGGACGGACGGACCGACACCGGGGAGCTGTTTTTT
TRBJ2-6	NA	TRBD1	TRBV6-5	CASGTDSGANVLTF	TGTGCCAGCGGGACAGACTCTGGGGCCAACGTCCTGACTTTC